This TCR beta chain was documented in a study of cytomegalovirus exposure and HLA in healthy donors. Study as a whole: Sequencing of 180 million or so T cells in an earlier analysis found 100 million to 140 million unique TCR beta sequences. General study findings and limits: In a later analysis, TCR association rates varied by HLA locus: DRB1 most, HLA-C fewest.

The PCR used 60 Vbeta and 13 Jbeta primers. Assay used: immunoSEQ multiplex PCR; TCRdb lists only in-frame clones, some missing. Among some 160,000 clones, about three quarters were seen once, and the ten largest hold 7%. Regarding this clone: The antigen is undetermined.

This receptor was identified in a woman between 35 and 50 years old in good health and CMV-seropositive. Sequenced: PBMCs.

CDR3 sequence: CASSQRTGFGYTF. The CDR3 DNA reads as TGCGCCAGCAGCCAAAGGACAGGTTTTGGCTACACCTTC. The rearrangement links TRBV4-3 to TRBJ1-2; 7 bases match TRBD1. Germline CDR1 LGHNA, CDR2 YSLEER. There are 13 residues in the CDR3. V was pared by 2 bases and J by 7 bases, with 4 bases of the junction left unmatched.